One sample yielded the 12 T cell receptor beta chains listed below, sequenced in a study of T cells after posttransplantation cyclophosphamide. The table came from immunoSEQ multiplex PCR; TCRdb's copy has only in-frame clones and leaves some out. The sample has roughly 18,000 clones, around 78% seen once. Sequenced input: memory CD4+ T cells sorted from blood. Receptor source: a man aged 25 to 45 in good health and a related stem cell transplant donor.

CDR3 loop: CASSTRQFRGNSPLHF. CDR3 nucleotide sequence: TGTGCCAGTAGTACGCGACAGTTCAGGGGCAATTCACCCCTCCACTTT. The chain is built from TRBV19 and TRBJ1-6, with D possibly matching TRBD1 (6 bases). This CDR3 has 16 residues. Between the trimmed V and J ends, which lost 4 bases and 7 bases, there was a span of 17 bases. The germline V gene has CDR1 LNHDA and CDR2 SQIVND (reference sequence).

The rearrangement links TRBV19 to TRBJ2-3; D is perhaps TRBD2 (5 bases). Germline V gives CDR1 LNHDA, CDR2 SQIVND (reference sequence). This CDR3 comprises 13 residues. V was clipped by 11 bases and J by 0 bases, with 12 bases between them. The CDR3 DNA sequence: TGTGCCTCCGGGAATCCTAGCACAGATACGCAGTATTTT. Amino acids: CASGNPSTDTQYF.

The chain employs TRBV19 and TRBJ2-2; D is uncertain. The CDR3 extends over 13 amino acids. V shed 3 bases and J shed 7 bases, with 9 bases lying between them. Germline V gene sequence: CDR1 LNHDA, CDR2 SQIVND (reference sequence). CDR3 protein: CASSIGVNGELFF. CDR3 nucleotides: TGTGCCAGTAGTATCGGAGTCAACGGGGAGCTGTTTTTT. The full variable domain, its missing parts supplied by reference TRBV19 and TRBJ2-2, is DGGITQSPKYLFRKEGQNVTLSCEQNLNHDAMYWYRQDPGQGLRLIYYSQIVNDFQKGDIAEGYSVSREKKESFPLTVTSAQKNPTAFYLCASSIGVNGELFFGEGSRLTVL.

The rearrangement links TRBV6-1 to TRBJ2-2, with D possibly matching TRBD1 (6 bases). V lost 5 bases, J lost 6 bases, and 13 bases lay in between. Germline V gene lookup returns CDR1 MNHNS and CDR2 SASEGT. The CDR3 sequence is 14 residues long. The DNA for the CDR3 is TGTGCCAGCAGTAACAACAGGGAATCCGGGGAGCTGTTTTTT. Its translation is CASSNNRESGELFF.

This rearrangement joins TRBV4-1 to TRBJ2-1; a weak D match, TRBD2 (5 bases). The CDR3 runs 17 residues. The germline V gene has CDR1 MGHRA and CDR2 YSYEKL. Trimming stripped 2 bases from V and 0 bases from J, with 14 bases between. For the CDR3, the DNA is TGCGCCAGCAGCCAATATCCTAGCCCTCGCTCCTACAATGAGCAGTTCTTC. This translates into CASSQYPSPRSYNEQFF.

This clone was observed a few times. V is TRBV10-3 and J is TRBJ2-3, with 12 bases aligning to TRBD2. Germline CDR1 and CDR2: ENHRY and SYGVKD. The J segment lost 6 bases and the V segment lost 6 bases, leaving 7 bases of the junction unmatched. CDR3 size: 15 residues. The CDR3 loop reads CAIRPTSGGIDTQYF. The CDR3 bases are TGTGCCATCAGACCGACTAGCGGGGGAATTGATACGCAGTATTTT.

V usage is TRBV7-9 and J usage is TRBJ1-5; TRBD1 might be the D (6 bases). The germline gives CDR1 SEHNR, CDR2 FQNEAQ (reference sequence). Trimming took 2 bases from V and 4 from J, leaving 6 bases between them. This CDR3 spans 13 amino acids. The CDR3 region is CASSLTGNQPQHF. CDR3 bases: TGTGCCAGCAGCTTAACAGGGAATCAGCCCCAGCATTTT.

The rearrangement joins TRBV5-6 to TRBJ2-1; TRBD2 aligns across 8 bases. V trimming: 4 bases; J trimming: 0 bases; junction bases outside the gene matches: 6. This CDR3 region has 16 residues. CDR1 is SGHDT, CDR2 YYEEEE, per germline. The CDR3 protein is CASSLYREGSYNEQFF. The DNA for the CDR3 is TGTGCCAGCAGCCTCTACCGGGAGGGCTCCTACAATGAGCAGTTCTTC.

This clone was seen only a few times. The genes are TRBV11-2 and TRBJ1-1; maybe TRBD1 (5 bases). CDR3 size: 16 residues. Germline V gives CDR1 SGHAT, CDR2 FQNNGV. Trimming pared 8 bases from V and 6 bases from J, leaving 25 bases between. CDR3 sequence: CASHGLTGLRGPEAFF. The CDR3 DNA sequence: TGTGCCAGCCATGGACTAACTGGGTTGAGGGGACCTGAAGCTTTCTTT.

J is TRBJ2-7 and V is TRBV11-2, with 9 bases aligning to TRBD1. V trimming: 6 bases; J trimming: 4 bases; junction bases outside the gene matches: 10. Germline assignment: CDR1 SGHAT and CDR2 FQNNGV. CDR3 length: 15 amino acids. CDR3 bases: TGTGCCAGCAGGGATAACAGGGGGCGCGAATACGAGCAGTACTTC. Its translation is CASRDNRGREYEQYF.

This sequence joins TRBV5-1 and TRBJ2-7; 8 bases are a match to TRBD1. The junction had 5 bases not matched to a gene; V was cut back by 6 bases and J by 0 bases. This CDR3 has 14 residues. Germline loops: CDR1 SGHRS, CDR2 YFSETQ. The CDR3, as DNA: TGCGCCAGCACAAGGGACAGGTACTCCTACGAGCAGTACTTC. Translation gives CASTRDRYSYEQYF.

The V and J genes are TRBV10-3 and TRBJ1-1; 9 nucleotides align to TRBD1. The CDR3 is made up of 17 amino acids. The V and J ends lost 6 bases and 3 bases, in that order; junction bases with no gene match: 14. CDR1 ENHRY and CDR2 SYGVKD come from the germline V gene. The CDR3 region is CAISPRTGALEDTEAFF. The CDR3 nucleotides read TGTGCCATCAGCCCGCGGACAGGGGCCTTAGAGGACACTGAAGCTTTCTTT.